This T cell receptor (beta chain) is from a study of shared clonotypes between healthy human individuals. TCRdb keeps only in-frame clones here, not all; method: immunoSEQ multiplex PCR. Of around 2.5 million clones listed, approximately 93% are singletons. Trimming removed 4 bases from V and 4 bases from J; junction bases left unmatched: 10. The CDR3 length is 16 residues. From germline, CDR1 is SGHNT and CDR2 YYREEE (reference sequence). V and J are TRBV5-4 and TRBJ2-1; 8 bases match TRBD2. The source material was naive CD4+ T cells from PBMCs. Subset here: CD45RA+ positively selected. The clonotype comes from a young man in good health. Some clones in this sample may be carry-over from other donors' samples. CDR3 sequence reads: CASSPGGARSYNEQFF. The CDR3 DNA reads as TGTGCCAGCAGCCCGGGGGGGGCCAGGTCTTACAATGAGCAGTTCTTC.